This T cell receptor beta chain was sequenced during a study of blood T cell repertoires in COVID-19. Whole-study context: Acute-phase and convalescent COVID-19 samples originated in the United States, Italy and Spain.

Sequencing used immunoSEQ multiplex PCR; TCRdb keeps in-frame clones, though not all of them. Of hundreds of thousands of clones in the sample, 89% are singletons; the top ten hold less than 2%. V lost 8 bases, J lost 8 bases, and 13 bases lay in between. CDR1 SNHLY and CDR2 FYNNEI come from the germline V gene. There are 13 residues in the CDR3. Seattle patient enrollment occurred during active infection, with longitudinal follow-up thereafter. This chain connects TRBV2 to TRBJ1-6; a possible D gene is TRBD1 (5 bases). Sample: peripheral blood. The sequence was collected from a woman in her twenties or thirties with COVID-19, enrolled during active disease. The CDR3 nucleotides read TGTGCCAGCCACGGGGGACCCTATTCACCCCTCCACTTT. Residues: CASHGGPYSPLHF.